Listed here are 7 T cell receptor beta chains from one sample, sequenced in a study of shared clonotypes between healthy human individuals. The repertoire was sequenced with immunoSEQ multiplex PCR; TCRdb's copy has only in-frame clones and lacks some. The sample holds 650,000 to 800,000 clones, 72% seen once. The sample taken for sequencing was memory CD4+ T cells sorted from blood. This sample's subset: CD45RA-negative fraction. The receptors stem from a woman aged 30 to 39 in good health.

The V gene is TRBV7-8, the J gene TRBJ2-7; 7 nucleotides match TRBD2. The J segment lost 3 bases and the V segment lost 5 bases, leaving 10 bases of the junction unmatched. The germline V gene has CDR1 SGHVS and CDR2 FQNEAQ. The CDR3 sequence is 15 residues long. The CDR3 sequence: CASSPAAGAVYEQYF. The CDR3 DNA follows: TGTGCCAGCAGCCCAGCGGCGGGAGCGGTCTACGAGCAGTACTTC.

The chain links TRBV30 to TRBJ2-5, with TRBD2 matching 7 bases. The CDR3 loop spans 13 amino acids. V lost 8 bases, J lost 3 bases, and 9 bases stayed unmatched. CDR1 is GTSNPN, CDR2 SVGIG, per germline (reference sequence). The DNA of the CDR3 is TGTGCCGCGAGGGGCGGGAGTAAAGAGACCCAGTACTTC. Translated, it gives CAARGGSKETQYF.

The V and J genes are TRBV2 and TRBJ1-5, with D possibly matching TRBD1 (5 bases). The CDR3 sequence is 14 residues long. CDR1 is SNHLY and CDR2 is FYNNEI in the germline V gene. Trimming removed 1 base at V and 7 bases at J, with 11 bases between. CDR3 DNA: TGTGCCAGCAGTGAAGTGGCAGGGTTACAGCCCCAGCATTTT. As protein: CASSEVAGLQPQHF. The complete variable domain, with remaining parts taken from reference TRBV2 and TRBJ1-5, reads EPEVTQTPSHQVTQMGQEVILRCVPISNHLYFYWYRQILGQKVEFLVSFYNNEISEKSEIFDDQFSVERPDGSNFTLKIRSTKLEDSAMYFCASSEVAGLQPQHFGDGTRLSIL.

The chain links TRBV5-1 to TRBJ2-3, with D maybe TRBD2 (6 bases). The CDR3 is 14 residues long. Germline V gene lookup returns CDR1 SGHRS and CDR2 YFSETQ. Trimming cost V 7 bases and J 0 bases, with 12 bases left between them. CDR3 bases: TGCGCCAGCGTTAGCGGCTTAAGCACAGATACGCAGTATTTT. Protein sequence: CASVSGLSTDTQYF.

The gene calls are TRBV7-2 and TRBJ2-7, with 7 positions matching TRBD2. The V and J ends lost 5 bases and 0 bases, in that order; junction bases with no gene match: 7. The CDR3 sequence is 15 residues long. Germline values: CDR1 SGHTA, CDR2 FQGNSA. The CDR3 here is CASSPPGGSSYEQYF. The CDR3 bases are TGTGCCAGCAGCCCACCCGGCGGGAGCTCCTACGAGCAGTACTTC.

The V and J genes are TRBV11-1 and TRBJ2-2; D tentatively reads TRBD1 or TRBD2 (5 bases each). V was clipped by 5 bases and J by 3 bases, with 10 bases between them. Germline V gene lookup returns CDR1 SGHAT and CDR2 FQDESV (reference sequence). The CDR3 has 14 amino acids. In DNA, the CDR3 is TGTGCCAGCAGCCTATTGGGGGACACCGGGGAGCTGTTTTTT. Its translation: CASSLLGDTGELFF.

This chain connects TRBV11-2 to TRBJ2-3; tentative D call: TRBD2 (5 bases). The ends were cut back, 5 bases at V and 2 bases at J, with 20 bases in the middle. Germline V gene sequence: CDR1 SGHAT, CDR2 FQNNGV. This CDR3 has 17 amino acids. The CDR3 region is CASSGQDLERATDTQYF. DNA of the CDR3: TGTGCCAGCAGCGGGCAAGACCTGGAGAGGGCCACAGATACGCAGTATTTT.